The T cell receptor beta chain under discussion was sequenced for a study of T cells expressing NK-cell markers. Whole-study context: Seven HCMV-seropositive donors and one seronegative donor made up the eight sequenced donors.

Study results and caveats: Of the CD8+ T cell pool in roughly 6 donors, about 1.0-7.5% was accounted for by dominant NKG2C+ clonotypes. HCMV specificity of the expanded NKG2C+ T cell clones stayed unclear.

This CDR3 has 17 residues. Germline V gene sequence: CDR1 SGHTA, CDR2 FQGTGA. TCRdb reprocessed the 5' RACE reads, keeping one entry per CDR3 protein, no DNA. Its table records 400,000 to 500,000 distinct CDR3 sequences. Notes on this clonotype: Its cognate antigen is unknown.

Sequencing was carried out using blood T cells: a sorted CD56 or NKG2C T cell subset, CD4+ or CD8+ T cells, or bulk PBMC T cells (not recorded which). The source is a woman aged 18-70 years in good health. The rearrangement uses TRBV7-3 and TRBJ2-5; TCRdb's D call of TRBD1 is untestable without DNA. This CDR3 reads CASSLGGIGRPQETQYF.